Each of the 15 T cell receptor beta chains below was sequenced from the same sample in a study of blood T cell repertoires in COVID-19. TCRdb keeps only in-frame clones here, not all; method: immunoSEQ multiplex PCR. The sample has over 250,000 clones, about 88% seen once. The sequencing sample was made of peripheral blood. These receptors all come from a woman in her 70s with COVID-19, enrolled during active disease.

V gene TRBV5-5 combines with J gene TRBJ2-3; 11 nucleotides align to TRBD2. V lost 3 bases to trimming and J lost 4 bases; unmatched junction nucleotides: 10. Germline V CDR1 and CDR2: SGHKS, YYEKEE (reference sequence). The CDR3 contains 17 residues. CDR3 DNA: TGTGCCAGCAGCTCAATACCCCTAGCGGGGGGATCAGATACGCAGTATTTT. Encoded protein: CASSSIPLAGGSDTQYF.

V gene TRBV7-9 combines with J gene TRBJ1-1; unclear D gene. Germline V gives CDR1 SEHNR, CDR2 FQNEAQ (reference sequence). The CDR3 totals 15 residues. Trimming removed 5 bases at V and 2 bases at J, with 15 bases between. Here the CDR3 DNA reads TGTGCCAGCAGCCCCCCCCTATTCGCAAACACTGAAGCTTTCTTT. The encoded protein is CASSPPLFANTEAFF.

The V gene is TRBV19, the J gene TRBJ1-2, with no clear D. Trimming cost V 0 bases and J 5 bases, with 4 bases left between them. The CDR3 runs 12 residues. In germline, CDR1 is LNHDA, CDR2 SQIVND (reference sequence). The CDR3 loop is CASSIDGYGYTF. The CDR3 bases are TGTGCCAGTAGTATAGACGGTTATGGCTACACCTTC.

This sequence joins TRBV19 and TRBJ2-7; tentative D call: TRBD1 (7 bases). The CDR3 sequence is 15 residues long. Trimming took 4 bases from V and 0 from J, leaving 13 bases between them. Germline V lookup: CDR1 LNHDA, CDR2 SQIVND (reference sequence). CDR3 region: CASSRGDSLSYEQYF. In DNA, the CDR3 is TGTGCCAGTAGTAGGGGGGACAGCCTCTCCTACGAGCAGTACTTC.

V is TRBV6-2 or TRBV6-3 and J is TRBJ1-5; D is perhaps TRBD1 (5 bases). The CDR3 is made up of 13 amino acids. V was pared by 2 bases and J by 6 bases, with 8 bases between. The germline V gene has CDR1 MNHEY and CDR2 SVGEGT. The CDR3 sequence: CASSYLTAQPQHF. In DNA form, the CDR3 reads TGTGCCAGCAGTTACCTGACAGCTCAGCCCCAGCATTTT.

The V gene is TRBV19, the J gene TRBJ1-1, with 10 nucleotides matching TRBD1. This CDR3 has 16 residues. J was trimmed by 5 bases and V by 3 bases; bases with no gene match: 9. Germline V CDR1 and CDR2: LNHDA, SQIVND (reference sequence). The DNA for the CDR3 is TGTGCCAGTAGTATGCGACTTGGACAGGGGGTTACTGAAGCTTTCTTT. This encodes CASSMRLGQGVTEAFF.

The chain couples TRBV4-1 to TRBJ1-2; 10 nucleotides agree with TRBD1. CDR3 size: 15 residues. CDR1 is MGHRA, CDR2 YSYEKL, per germline. Germline trimming cut 5 bases from V and 8 bases from J; bases unmatched to any gene: 11. The CDR3, as DNA: TGCGCCAGCAGCAGTGGGACAGGGGATTATTGGGGCTACACCTTC. Amino acid sequence: CASSSGTGDYWGYTF.

The genes are TRBV9 and TRBJ1-2; possible D gene TRBD1, 6 bases. The CDR3 is 12 amino acids. Trimming removed 4 bases at V and 7 bases at J, with 11 bases between. The germline CDR1 and CDR2 sequences are SGDLS and YYNGEE. The CDR3: CASSIWGRGYTF. CDR3 nucleotide sequence: TGTGCCAGCAGCATCTGGGGGCGTGGCTACACCTTC.

CDR3 sequence (DNA): TGTGCCAGCAGTTACTCACCTCAGGGGCCTCAGGGCTACGAGCAGTACTTC. Amino acid sequence: CASSYSPQGPQGYEQYF. The chain combines TRBV27 with TRBJ2-7; D possibly corresponds to TRBD1 (6 bases). This CDR3 comprises 17 residues. Trimming pared 4 bases from V and 3 bases from J, leaving 22 bases between. Germline assignment: CDR1 MNHEY and CDR2 SMNVEV (reference sequence).

This clone was recorded only once. The chain carries TRBV24-1 and TRBJ2-1; 10 bases align to TRBD1. J lost 7 bases, V lost 2 bases, and 7 bases had no gene match. The germline V gene has CDR1 KGHDR and CDR2 SFDVKD. CDR3 length: 16 amino acids. The CDR3 spells CATSDWGTGERNEQFF. In DNA, the CDR3 is TGTGCCACCAGTGATTGGGGGACAGGGGAACGGAATGAGCAGTTCTTC.

This chain links TRBV6-1 with TRBJ2-1, with 8 bases aligning to TRBD2. Germline loops: CDR1 MNHNS, CDR2 SASEGT. V lost 3 bases, J lost 4 bases, and 5 bases stayed unmatched. CDR3 size: 15 residues. The CDR3 here is CASSEERGFYNEQFF. The CDR3 DNA sequence: TGTGCCAGCAGTGAGGAGCGGGGGTTTTACAATGAGCAGTTCTTC.

The J gene is TRBJ2-6, the V gene TRBV7-9; possibly TRBD1 for D (6 bases). Between the trimmed V and J ends, which lost 5 bases and 8 bases, there was a span of 16 bases. Germline V CDR1 and CDR2: SEHNR, FQNEAQ (reference sequence). The CDR3 is 15 residues long. The CDR3 coding sequence is TGTGCCAGCAGCCCCCAGGGGTCCCCGTCCAACGTCCTGACTTTC. This encodes CASSPQGSPSNVLTF.

V gene TRBV4-1 combines with J gene TRBJ1-1; weak D call: TRBD1 (5 bases). The CDR3 covers 14 residues. Trimming stripped 1 base from V and 11 bases from J, with 17 bases between. Germline loops: CDR1 MGHRA, CDR2 YSYEKL. CDR3 amino acids: CASSQVGLSTDAFF. In DNA form, the CDR3 reads TGCGCCAGCAGCCAAGTGGGGCTCAGTACGGACGCTTTCTTT.

In this sample, this clone turned up once. The chain is built from TRBV13 and TRBJ2-7; no reliable D call. CDR1 is PRHDT, CDR2 FYEKMQ, per germline (reference sequence). This CDR3 spans 14 amino acids. Trimming removed 3 bases at V and 1 base at J, with 10 bases between. CDR3 bases: TGTGCCAGCAGCTTCGGCAGGATGTCCTACGAGCAGTACTTC. Its translation is CASSFGRMSYEQYF.

The chain has TRBV19 and TRBJ2-2; D is perhaps TRBD2 (6 bases). CDR1 is LNHDA and CDR2 is SQIVND in the germline V gene (reference sequence). The V gene lost 3 bases and the J gene lost 4 bases, with 12 bases spanning the gap. The CDR3 covers 15 residues. The CDR3 nucleotides are TGTGCCAGTAGTATTGGGGACTGGGGCACCGGGGAGCTGTTTTTT. This sequence encodes CASSIGDWGTGELFF. Full variable domain (missing parts from reference TRBV19 and TRBJ2-2): DGGITQSPKYLFRKEGQNVTLSCEQNLNHDAMYWYRQDPGQGLRLIYYSQIVNDFQKGDIAEGYSVSREKKESFPLTVTSAQKNPTAFYLCASSIGDWGTGELFFGEGSRLTVL.